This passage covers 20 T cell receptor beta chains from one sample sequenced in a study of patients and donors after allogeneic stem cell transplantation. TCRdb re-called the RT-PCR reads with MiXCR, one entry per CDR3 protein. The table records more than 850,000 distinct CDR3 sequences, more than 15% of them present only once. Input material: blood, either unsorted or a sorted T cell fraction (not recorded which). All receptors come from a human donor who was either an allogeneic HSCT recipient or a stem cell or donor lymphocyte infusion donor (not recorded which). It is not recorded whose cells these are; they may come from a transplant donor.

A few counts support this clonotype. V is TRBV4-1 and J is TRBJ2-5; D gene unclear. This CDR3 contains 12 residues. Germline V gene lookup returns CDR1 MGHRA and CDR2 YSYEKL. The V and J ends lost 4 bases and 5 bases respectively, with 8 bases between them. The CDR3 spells CASSPDRETQYF. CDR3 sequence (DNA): TGCGCCAGCAGCCCAGATCGGGAGACCCAGTACTTC.

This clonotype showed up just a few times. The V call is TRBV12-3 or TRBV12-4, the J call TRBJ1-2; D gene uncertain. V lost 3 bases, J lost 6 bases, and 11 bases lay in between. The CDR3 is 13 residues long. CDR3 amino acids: CASSFYPYDGYTF. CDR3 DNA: TGTGCCAGCAGTTTTTACCCCTACGATGGCTACACCTTC.

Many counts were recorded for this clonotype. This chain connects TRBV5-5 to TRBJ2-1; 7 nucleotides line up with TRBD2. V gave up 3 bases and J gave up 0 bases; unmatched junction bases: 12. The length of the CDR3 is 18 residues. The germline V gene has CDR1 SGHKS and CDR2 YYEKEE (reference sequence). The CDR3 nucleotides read TGTGCCAGCAGCTCGGGAGGAGGACTGTCCAGCTCCTACAATGAGCAGTTCTTC. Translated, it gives CASSSGGGLSSSYNEQFF.

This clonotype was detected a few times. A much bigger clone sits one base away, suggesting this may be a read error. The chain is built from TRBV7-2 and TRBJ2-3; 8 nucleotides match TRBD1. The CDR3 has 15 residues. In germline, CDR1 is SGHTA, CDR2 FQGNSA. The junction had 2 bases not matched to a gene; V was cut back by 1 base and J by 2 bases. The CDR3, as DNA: TGTGCCAGCAGCTTAGGACAGGGGATCACAGATACGCAGTATTTT. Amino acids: CASSLGQGITDTQYF.

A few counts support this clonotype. The CDR3 region is CSANSGGYEQYF. Here the CDR3 DNA reads TGCAGTGCAAATAGCGGGGGATACGAGCAGTACTTC. This chain joins TRBV20-1 and TRBJ2-7; 9 nucleotides match TRBD2. Germline CDR1 is DFQATT and CDR2 is SNEGSKA (reference sequence). V trimming: 6 bases; J trimming: 4 bases; junction bases outside the gene matches: 4. This CDR3 comprises 12 residues.

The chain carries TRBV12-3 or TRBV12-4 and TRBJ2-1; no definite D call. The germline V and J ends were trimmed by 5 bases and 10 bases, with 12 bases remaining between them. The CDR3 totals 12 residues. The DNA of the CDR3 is TGTGCCAGCAGTCTCTCCGTAAGCGAGCAGTTCTTC. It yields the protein CASSLSVSEQFF.

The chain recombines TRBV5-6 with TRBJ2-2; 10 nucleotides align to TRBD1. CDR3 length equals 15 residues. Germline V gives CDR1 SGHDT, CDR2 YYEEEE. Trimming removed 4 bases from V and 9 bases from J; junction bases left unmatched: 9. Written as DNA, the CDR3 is TGTGCCAGCAGCCCCCCGGGACAGGGGCGCAGGGAGCTGTTTTTT. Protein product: CASSPPGQGRRELFF.

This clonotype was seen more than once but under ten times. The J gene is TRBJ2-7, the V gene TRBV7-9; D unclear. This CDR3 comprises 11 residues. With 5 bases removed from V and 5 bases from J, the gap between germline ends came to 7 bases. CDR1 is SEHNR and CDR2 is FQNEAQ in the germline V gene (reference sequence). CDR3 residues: CASSPQDEQYF. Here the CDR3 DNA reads TGTGCCAGCAGCCCTCAAGACGAGCAGTACTTC.

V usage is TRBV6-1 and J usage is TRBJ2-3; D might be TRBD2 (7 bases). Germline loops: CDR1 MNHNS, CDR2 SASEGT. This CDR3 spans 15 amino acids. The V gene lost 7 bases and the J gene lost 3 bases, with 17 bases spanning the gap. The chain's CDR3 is CASNPNGGRTDTQYF. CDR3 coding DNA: TGTGCCAGCAATCCAAACGGGGGGCGTACAGATACGCAGTATTTT.

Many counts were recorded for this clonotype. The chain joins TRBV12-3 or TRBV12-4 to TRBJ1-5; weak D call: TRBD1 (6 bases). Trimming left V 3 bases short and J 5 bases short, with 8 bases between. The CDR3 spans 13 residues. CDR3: CASSFTGHQPQHF. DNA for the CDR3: TGTGCCAGCAGTTTTACAGGGCATCAGCCCCAGCATTTT.

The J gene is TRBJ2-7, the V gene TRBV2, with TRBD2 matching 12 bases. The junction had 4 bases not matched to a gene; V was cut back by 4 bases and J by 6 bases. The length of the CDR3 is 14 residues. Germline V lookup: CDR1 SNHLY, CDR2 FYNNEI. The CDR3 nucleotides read TGTGCCAGCAGTGGGACTAGCGGGATCAGCGAGCAGTACTTC. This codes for CASSGTSGISEQYF.

The CDR3 bases are TGTGCCAGCAGCGTAGCTTTTGGCACTGAAGCTTTCTTT. It codes for CASSVAFGTEAFF. This sequence joins TRBV9 and TRBJ1-1; no firm D call. The length of the CDR3 is 13 residues. The V and J ends lost 0 bases and 4 bases respectively, with 7 bases between them. Looked up from germline, CDR1 is SGDLS and CDR2 is YYNGEE.

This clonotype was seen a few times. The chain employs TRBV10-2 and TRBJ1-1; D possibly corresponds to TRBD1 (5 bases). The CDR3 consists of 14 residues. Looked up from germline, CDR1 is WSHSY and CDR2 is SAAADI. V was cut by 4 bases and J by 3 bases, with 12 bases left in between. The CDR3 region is CASSVPGRDTEAFF. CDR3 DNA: TGCGCCAGCAGTGTGCCAGGGAGGGACACTGAAGCTTTCTTT.

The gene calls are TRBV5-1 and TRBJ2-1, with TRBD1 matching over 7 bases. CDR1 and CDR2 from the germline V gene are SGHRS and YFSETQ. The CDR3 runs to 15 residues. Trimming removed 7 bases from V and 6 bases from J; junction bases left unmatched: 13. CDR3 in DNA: TGCGCCAGCCACCAGACAGGGCCTGTCGGCAATGAGCAGTTCTTC. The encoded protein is CASHQTGPVGNEQFF.

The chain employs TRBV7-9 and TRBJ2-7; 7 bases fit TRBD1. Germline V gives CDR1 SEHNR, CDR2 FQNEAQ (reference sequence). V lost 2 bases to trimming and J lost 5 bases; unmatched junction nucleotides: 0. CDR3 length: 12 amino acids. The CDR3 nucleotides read TGTGCCAGCAGCTTACAGGGGGACGAGCAGTACTTC. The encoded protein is CASSLQGDEQYF.

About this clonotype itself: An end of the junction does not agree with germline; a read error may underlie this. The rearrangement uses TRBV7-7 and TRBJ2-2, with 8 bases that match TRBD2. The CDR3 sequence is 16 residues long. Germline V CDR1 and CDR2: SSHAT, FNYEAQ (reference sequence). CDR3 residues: CASSLGGTRYTGELFF. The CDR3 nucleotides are TGTGCTAGCAGCTTGGGGGGGACTAGATACACCGGGGAGCTGTTTTTT.

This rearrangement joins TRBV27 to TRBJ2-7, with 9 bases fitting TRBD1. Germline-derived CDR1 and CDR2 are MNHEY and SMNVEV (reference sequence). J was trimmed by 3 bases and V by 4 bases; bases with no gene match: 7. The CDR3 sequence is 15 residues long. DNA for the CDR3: TGTGCCAGCAGTTATACAGGGGGCGGGTTCTACGAGCAGTACTTC. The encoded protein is CASSYTGGGFYEQYF.

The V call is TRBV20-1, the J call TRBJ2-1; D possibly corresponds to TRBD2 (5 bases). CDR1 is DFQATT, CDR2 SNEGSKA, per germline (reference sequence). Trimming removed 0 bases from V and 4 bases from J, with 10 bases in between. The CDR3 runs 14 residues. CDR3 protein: CSARDPTGYNEQFF. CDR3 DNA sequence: TGCAGTGCTAGAGATCCCACGGGGTACAATGAGCAGTTCTTC.

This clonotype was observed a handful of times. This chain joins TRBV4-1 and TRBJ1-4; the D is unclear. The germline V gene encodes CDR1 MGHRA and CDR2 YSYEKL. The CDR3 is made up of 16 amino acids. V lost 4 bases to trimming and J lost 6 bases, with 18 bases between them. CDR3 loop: CASSPPDWGGDEKLFF. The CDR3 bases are TGCGCCAGCAGCCCCCCGGATTGGGGAGGAGATGAAAAACTGTTTTTT.

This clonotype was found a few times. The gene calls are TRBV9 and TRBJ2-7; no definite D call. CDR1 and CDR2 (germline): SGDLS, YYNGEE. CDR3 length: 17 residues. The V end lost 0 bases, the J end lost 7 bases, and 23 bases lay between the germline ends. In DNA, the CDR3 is TGTGCCAGCAGCGTAGTCCCTGATATGCAGGATAGCTTGGAGCAGTACTTC. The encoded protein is CASSVVPDMQDSLEQYF.